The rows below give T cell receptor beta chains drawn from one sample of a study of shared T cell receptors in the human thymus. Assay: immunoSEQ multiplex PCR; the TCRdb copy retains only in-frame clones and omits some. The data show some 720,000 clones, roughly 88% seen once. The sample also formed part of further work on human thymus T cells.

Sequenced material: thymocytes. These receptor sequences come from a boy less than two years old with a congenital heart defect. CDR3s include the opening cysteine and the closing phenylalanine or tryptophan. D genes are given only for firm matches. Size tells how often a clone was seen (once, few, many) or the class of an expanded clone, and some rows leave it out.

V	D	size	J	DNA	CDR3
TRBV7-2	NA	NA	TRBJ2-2	TGTGCCAGCAGCTTAGTCAGGGAACACGGGGAGCTGTTTTTT	CASSLVREHGELFF
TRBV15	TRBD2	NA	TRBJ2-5	TGTGCCACCAGCAGGTCGCTAGCGGGACAAGAGACCCAGTACTTC	CATSRSLAGQETQYF
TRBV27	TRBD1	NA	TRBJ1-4	TGTGCCAGCAGTTTCCGACAGGGGGACAATGAAAAACTGTTTTTT	CASSFRQGDNEKLFF
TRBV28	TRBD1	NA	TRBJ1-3	TGTGCCAGCAGTCCCCTTGGGTGGGACAGGGCTGGAAACACCATATATTTT	CASSPLGWDRAGNTIYF
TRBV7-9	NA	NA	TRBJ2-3	TGTGCCAGCAGCCTACGAGAGTCGTCTAGAGATACGCAGTATTTT	CASSLRESSRDTQYF
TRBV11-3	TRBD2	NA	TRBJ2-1	TGTGCCAGCAGCTCAATAACCGGGCTAGCGGGGGTGAATCGTGAGCAGTTCTTC	CASSSITGLAGVNREQFF
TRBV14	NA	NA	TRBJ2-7	TGTGCCAGCAGCCCTGGTTTCCTCTACCCCTACTACGAGCAGTACTTC	CASSPGFLYPYYEQYF
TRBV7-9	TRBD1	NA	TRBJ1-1	TGTGCCAGCAGCCGGGACAGGGGGAACACTGAAGCTTTCTTT	CASSRDRGNTEAFF
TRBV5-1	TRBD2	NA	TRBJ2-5	TGCGCCAGCACCCCGCGGACTCACAGGACTAGCGGGGCCCCGGAGACCCAGTACTTC	CASTPRTHRTSGAPETQYF
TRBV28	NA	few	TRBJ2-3	TGTGCCAGCGGGGGGGACAGGAGCACAGATACGCAGTATTTT	CASGGDRSTDTQYF
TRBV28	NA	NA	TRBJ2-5	TGTGCCAGCAGTTTACAGATTTATGAGACCCAGTACTTC	CASSLQIYETQYF